The 26 T cell receptor beta chains in this list originate from one sample, sequenced in a study of spatial heterogeneity in lung cancer. TCRdb processed the 5' RACE reads anew with MiXCR; each CDR3 protein has one entry. Among about 82,000 distinct CDR3 sequences listed, roughly 12% were seen once. Stated time point: sample taken at primary tumor resection. Sequencing was performed on whole RNA extracted from tumor and nontumor lung tissue, or from frozen PBMC, and the material was left unsorted. The specimen was PBMCs, collected at surgery. The receptors were sampled from a male donor with early-stage non-small cell lung cancer.

This rearrangement joins TRBV6-5 to TRBJ1-1; D unclear. V was trimmed by 2 bases and J by 1 base, leaving 8 bases between them. This CDR3 has 14 amino acids. The germline V gene encodes CDR1 MNHEY and CDR2 SVGAGI. In nucleotides, the CDR3 is TGTGCCAGCAGTTACGGACGGGCGAACACTGAAGCTTTCTTT. It encodes CASSYGRANTEAFF.

This clonotype was found many times. The chain uses TRBV29-1 and TRBJ1-1, with D tentatively TRBD1 (5 bases). CDR1 is SQVTM, CDR2 ANQGSEA, per germline. The length of the CDR3 is 13 residues. Trimming pared 5 bases from V and 3 bases from J, leaving 13 bases between. The CDR3 nucleotides are TGCAGCGTTCGGGACGGACGGTACACTGAAGCTTTCTTT. This codes for CSVRDGRYTEAFF.

The table lists this clonotype with a few counts. The chain's CDR3 is CASSLRQNEQFF. The CDR3 bases are TGTGCCAGCAGCTTACGGCAGAATGAGCAGTTCTTC. J is TRBJ2-1 and V is TRBV11-2; D remains unclear. Germline CDR1 reads SGHAT; CDR2 reads FQNNGV. CDR3 length: 12 amino acids. V lost 2 bases to trimming and J lost 7 bases, with 6 bases between them.

This clonotype was counted many times. J is TRBJ1-5 and V is TRBV6-1; unclear D gene. V was shortened by 4 bases and J by 6 bases, with 13 bases between the two germline ends. Germline assignment: CDR1 MNHNS and CDR2 SASEGT. The CDR3 sequence is 14 residues long. The chain's CDR3 is CASSADRAGQPQHF. The DNA of the CDR3 is TGTGCCAGCAGTGCTGACCGGGCGGGTCAGCCCCAGCATTTT.

At least ten counts were recorded for this clonotype. The rearrangement joins TRBV3-1 to TRBJ2-1; TRBD2 aligns across 7 bases. Germline CDR1 LGHDT, CDR2 YNNKEL (reference sequence). Trimming cost V 4 bases and J 5 bases; bases outside gene matches: 2. The CDR3 is made up of 13 amino acids. CDR3 region: CASSRGSDNEQFF. CDR3 nucleotide sequence: TGTGCCAGCAGCCGCGGGAGCGACAATGAGCAGTTCTTC.

The V call is TRBV3-1, the J call TRBJ1-2; 7 bases align to TRBD1. This CDR3 is 13 amino acids long. The V gene end was trimmed by 1 base and the J gene end by 7 bases; junction bases not matched to a gene: 3. The germline gives CDR1 LGHDT, CDR2 YNNKEL (reference sequence). The CDR3 nucleotides are TGTGCCAGCAGCCAAGTTCGACAGGGTGGCTACACCTTC. It specifies CASSQVRQGGYTF. The full variable domain, with the rest looked up from reference TRBV3-1 and TRBJ1-2, is DTAVSQTPKYLVTQMGNDKSIKCEQNLGHDTMYWYKQDSKKFLKIMFSYNNKELIINETVPNRFSPKSPDKAHLNLHINSLELGDSAVYFCASSQVRQGGYTFGSGTRLTVV.

The chain has TRBV5-4 and TRBJ1-2, with unresolved D. CDR1 SGHNT and CDR2 YYREEE come from the germline V gene (reference sequence). The CDR3 loop spans 12 amino acids. The V end lost 3 bases, the J end lost 8 bases, and 11 bases lay between the germline ends. CDR3 in amino acids: CASSSGPEGYTF. CDR3 bases: TGTGCCAGCAGCTCCGGCCCGGAGGGCTACACCTTC.

A few counts support this clonotype. This sequence joins TRBV9 and TRBJ2-7, with 7 positions matching TRBD1. CDR3 length equals 16 residues. Trimming removed 4 bases from V and 0 bases from J; junction bases left unmatched: 10. Germline V gives CDR1 SGDLS, CDR2 YYNGEE. The CDR3 reads CASSIAGGETSYEQYF. CDR3 nucleotide sequence: TGTGCCAGCAGCATCGCAGGGGGAGAGACCTCCTACGAGCAGTACTTC.

This clonotype was found a few times. J is TRBJ1-5 and V is TRBV6-1; unclear D gene. V was trimmed by 4 bases and J by 1 base, leaving 14 bases between them. Germline CDR1 reads MNHNS; CDR2 reads SASEGT. The CDR3 has 16 amino acids. CDR3 nucleotide sequence: TGTGCCAGCAGTGGGATGACTCCTGGAAGCAATCAGCCCCAGCATTTT. Translated, it gives CASSGMTPGSNQPQHF.

This clonotype was counted a few times. This chain uses TRBV24-1 with TRBJ2-6; D is unclear. Between the trimmed V and J ends, which lost 3 bases and 0 bases, there was a span of 11 bases. Germline V gene sequence: CDR1 KGHDR, CDR2 SFDVKD. The CDR3 runs 17 residues. The CDR3 region is CATSDTDVLSGANVLTF. Written as DNA, the CDR3 is TGTGCCACCAGTGATACGGACGTTCTCTCTGGGGCCAACGTCCTGACTTTC.

This clonotype turned up a few times. V is TRBV18 and J is TRBJ1-1; D uncertain. V lost 6 bases to trimming and J lost 7 bases, with 21 bases between them. From germline, CDR1 is KGHSH and CDR2 LQKENI. The CDR3 consists of 15 residues. CDR3 in amino acids: CASSGRFTRENEAFF. The CDR3 DNA reads TGTGCCAGCTCCGGGAGATTCACCCGGGAAAATGAAGCTTTCTTT.

This clonotype came up a few times. CDR3 DNA sequence: TGTGCCAGCAGCTTCCGGGACCGCTACAATGAGCAGTTCTTC. The encoded protein is CASSFRDRYNEQFF. This chain connects TRBV7-2 to TRBJ2-1; D assignment may be TRBD1 or TRBD2 (5 bases each). Trimming removed 3 bases at V and 3 bases at J, with 9 bases between. CDR3 length equals 14 residues. Germline assignment: CDR1 SGHTA and CDR2 FQGNSA.

CDR3 in amino acids: CASRSSGGQETQYF. DNA of the CDR3: TGTGCCAGCAGATCCTCTGGGGGACAAGAGACCCAGTACTTC. V gene TRBV6-2 or TRBV6-3 combines with J gene TRBJ2-5; D possibly matches TRBD1 or TRBD2 (5 bases each). The V end lost 6 bases, the J end lost 2 bases, and 13 bases lay between the germline ends. This CDR3 region has 14 residues. Germline V gives CDR1 MNHEY, CDR2 SVGEGT.

V gene TRBV7-9 combines with J gene TRBJ1-1; 7 positions agree with TRBD1. The germline CDR1 and CDR2 sequences are SEHNR and FQNEAQ (reference sequence). The trim removed 5 bases at V and 3 bases at J, leaving 9 bases unmatched. The CDR3 loop spans 15 amino acids. The CDR3 here is CASSPGGGPDTEAFF. The CDR3 nucleotides are TGTGCCAGCAGCCCAGGGGGGGGCCCGGACACTGAAGCTTTCTTT. The entire variable domain, with the rest obtained from reference TRBV7-9 and TRBJ1-1, is as follows: DTGVSQNPRHKITKRGQNVTFRCDPISEHNRLYWYRQTLGQGPEFLTYFQNEAQLEKSRLLSDRFSAERPKGSFSTLEIQRTEQGDSAMYLCASSPGGGPDTEAFFGQGTRLTVV.

This chain uses TRBV10-3 with TRBJ2-3, with TRBD2 matching 7 bases. V was clipped by 4 bases and J by 0 bases; unmatched bases: 7. The CDR3 consists of 16 residues. The germline CDR1 and CDR2 sequences are ENHRY and SYGVKD. CDR3 in amino acids: CAISAVMGGSTDTQYF. CDR3 DNA sequence: TGTGCCATCAGTGCGGTGATGGGGGGGAGCACAGATACGCAGTATTTT.

The chain links TRBV11-2 to TRBJ1-5, with no clear D. The CDR3 runs to 13 residues. The germline CDR1 and CDR2 sequences are SGHAT and FQNNGV. V gave up 3 bases and J gave up 5 bases, with 8 bases separating them. Here the CDR3 reads CASSLGVDQPQHF. The CDR3 DNA reads TGTGCCAGCAGCTTGGGCGTCGATCAGCCCCAGCATTTT. Full variable domain (outside the CDR3, taken from reference TRBV11-2 and TRBJ1-5): EAGVAQSPRYKIIEKRQSVAFWCNPISGHATLYWYQQILGQGPKLLIQFQNNGVVDDSQLPKDRFSAERLKGVDSTLKIQPAKLEDSAVYLCASSLGVDQPQHFGDGTRLSIL.

This clonotype was counted between two and nine times. The V gene is TRBV6-5, the J gene TRBJ1-1; D is unclear. The CDR3 loop spans 15 amino acids. V gave up 1 base and J gave up 3 bases, with 12 bases separating them. Per the germline V gene, CDR1 is MNHEY and CDR2 is SVGAGI. The CDR3 DNA reads TGTGCCAGCAGTTACTACATACAAAGGGACACTGAAGCTTTCTTT. Amino acid sequence: CASSYYIQRDTEAFF.

The V call is TRBV19, the J call TRBJ2-3, with 8 bases matching TRBD2. CDR1 is LNHDA and CDR2 is SQIVND in the germline V gene (reference sequence). Trimming at V came to 6 bases and at J to 4 bases, leaving 9 bases not matched to a gene. This CDR3 is 15 amino acids long. The CDR3 region has the DNA TGTGCCAGTAGGACAAGCGGGAGTCTACCAGATACGCAGTATTTT. This gives the protein CASRTSGSLPDTQYF.

The gene calls are TRBV3-1 and TRBJ1-1; 11 positions agree with TRBD1. V gave up 2 bases and J gave up 0 bases; unmatched junction bases: 8. The CDR3 is 18 amino acids. Germline-derived CDR1 and CDR2 are LGHDT and YNNKEL (reference sequence). CDR3 region: CASSQFGQGARMNTEAFF. In DNA, the CDR3 is TGTGCCAGCAGCCAATTCGGACAGGGGGCGCGGATGAACACTGAAGCTTTCTTT.

This clonotype has ten or more counts. The chain has TRBV5-1 and TRBJ1-2; 7 bases align to TRBD1. The germline gives CDR1 SGHRS, CDR2 YFSETQ. V shed 2 bases, J shed 5 bases, and the junction held 6 bases outside the gene matches. The CDR3 has 14 residues. CDR3 nucleotide sequence: TGCGCCAGCAGCTTTGGACAGGACTTATATGGCTACACCTTC. It specifies CASSFGQDLYGYTF.

This clonotype was seen only a few times. CDR3 coding DNA: TGCAGCGTTGAAGAGGGGGGAAGCTCCTACAATGAGCAGTTCTTC. This codes for CSVEEGGSSYNEQFF. The chain carries TRBV29-1 and TRBJ2-1; D is perhaps TRBD2 (6 bases). Trimming removed 0 bases from V and 0 bases from J, with 9 bases in between. CDR3 size: 15 residues. From germline, CDR1 is SQVTM and CDR2 ANQGSEA.

This clonotype was detected a few times. V gene TRBV14 combines with J gene TRBJ1-2, with 7 positions matching TRBD1. Per germline, CDR1 SGHDN and CDR2 FVKESK. Trimming removed 3 bases from V and 2 bases from J; junction bases left unmatched: 9. The CDR3 has 16 residues. DNA for the CDR3: TGTGCCAGCAGCCATTCCCATGGACAGGAAAACTATGGCTACACCTTC. Translated: CASSHSHGQENYGYTF.

On this clonotype itself: This may stem from a read error, because a much larger clone lies one nucleotide away. V gene TRBV6-6 combines with J gene TRBJ1-2; the match to TRBD1 covers 7 bases. CDR1 is MNHNY, CDR2 SVGAGI, per germline (reference sequence). J gave up 4 bases and V 8 bases, and 7 bases lay outside the gene matches. The CDR3 length is 13 residues. The CDR3 region has the DNA TGTGCCAGCGTGACAGGGAGTTTCTATGGCTACACCTTC. This codes for CASVTGSFYGYTF.

This clonotype was seen many times. V and J are TRBV29-1 and TRBJ2-1, with TRBD2 matching 9 bases. The V segment lost 4 bases and the J segment 8 bases; nucleotides outside the gene matches: 9. This CDR3 has 14 amino acids. Germline CDR1 reads SQVTM; CDR2 reads ANQGSEA. The CDR3 DNA reads TGCAGCGTTGTTCCAGCGGGGGGTAGCTATGAGCAGTTCTTC. Protein product: CSVVPAGGSYEQFF.

The rearrangement links TRBV3-1 to TRBJ2-3; D remains unclear. CDR1 is LGHDT and CDR2 is YNNKEL in the germline V gene (reference sequence). The CDR3 totals 14 residues. The V and J ends lost 3 bases and 4 bases respectively, with 11 bases between them. The DNA of the CDR3 is TGTGCCAGCAGCCAGAAGCCCGGGCCAGATACGCAGTATTTT. Protein sequence: CASSQKPGPDTQYF.

The sample holds a few counts of this clonotype. This rearrangement joins TRBV4-2 to TRBJ2-7, with a possible D match to TRBD2 (6 bases). Between the trimmed V and J ends, which lost 0 bases and 4 bases, there was a span of 16 bases. Germline V gene lookup returns CDR1 LGHNA and CDR2 YNFKEQ. This CDR3 has 16 amino acids. CDR3 in DNA: TGTGCCAGCAGCCAAGATCTAGGTTCCGGGAGATACGAGCAGTACTTC. This encodes CASSQDLGSGRYEQYF.